Below are 10 T cell receptor beta chains sequenced from a single sample in a study of PD-L1 blockade in urothelial cancer. Repertoires were generated with immunoSEQ multiplex PCR, while TCRdb's copy carries only in-frame clones and drops some. The sample carries 95,000 to 150,000 clones, roughly 86% recorded once. This sample's time point: peripheral blood 6 weeks after treatment start. Material: PBMCs, obtained around atezolizumab (anti-PD-L1) treatment. Receptors originate from a man between 50 and 59 years old with urothelial cancer.

DNA of the CDR3: TGTGCCAGCAGCCCAAACAGGAGCGATCAGCCCCAGCATTTT. This encodes CASSPNRSDQPQHF. The J gene is TRBJ1-5, the V gene TRBV27; tentative D call: TRBD1 (5 bases). This CDR3 comprises 14 residues. Germline V gene data show CDR1 as MNHEY and CDR2 as SMNVEV (reference sequence). V was cut by 6 bases and J by 5 bases, with 14 bases left in between.

This chain uses TRBV28 with TRBJ1-1, with 10 bases that match TRBD1. This CDR3 is 15 amino acids long. The ends lost 5 bases at V and 1 base at J; junction bases unmatched: 4. CDR1 MDHEN and CDR2 SYDVKM come from the germline V gene. CDR3 bases: TGTGCCAGCAGTGGAAGGGACAGGGGGAACACTGAAGCTTTCTTT. Translation: CASSGRDRGNTEAFF.

V gene TRBV15 combines with J gene TRBJ2-1; 12 bases are a match to TRBD2. The CDR3 spans 13 residues. The V gene's germline CDR1 is LNHNV and CDR2 YYDKDF (reference sequence). V was pared by 3 bases and J by 15 bases, with 6 bases of the junction left unmatched. The CDR3: CATSSHGLAGLFF. The CDR3 DNA reads as TGTGCCACCAGCAGCCACGGACTAGCGGGACTGTTCTTC.

This chain uses TRBV6-5 with TRBJ1-2; no clear D. This CDR3 has 14 residues. Trimming took off 1 base at V and 2 bases at J, with 8 bases between the two ends. The germline V gene encodes CDR1 MNHEY and CDR2 SVGAGI. This CDR3 reads CASSYYHSNYGYTF. CDR3 DNA: TGTGCCAGCAGTTACTACCACTCAAACTATGGCTACACCTTC.

The rearrangement joins TRBV6-5 to TRBJ1-4; TRBD1 matches at 7 bases. From germline, CDR1 is MNHEY and CDR2 SVGAGI. V shed 6 bases, J shed 7 bases, and the junction held 11 bases outside the gene matches. The CDR3 sequence is 15 residues long. This CDR3 reads CASRTLRDRVEKLFF. CDR3 bases: TGTGCCAGCAGGACCCTTCGCGACAGGGTTGAAAAACTGTTTTTT.

This rearrangement joins TRBV7-9 to TRBJ2-7; 8 bases fit TRBD1. This CDR3 spans 14 amino acids. Looked up from germline, CDR1 is SEHNR and CDR2 is FQNEAQ (reference sequence). With 4 bases clipped from V and 0 bases from J, the junction kept 2 bases outside the gene matches. CDR3 bases: TGTGCCAGCAGCTGGACAGGGAGCTCCTACGAGCAGTACTTC. It encodes CASSWTGSSYEQYF.

The CDR3 DNA is TGCAGCGTTGAAGGGAGACAGGGTGTGGCTGAAGCTTTCTTT. It is translated as CSVEGRQGVAEAFF. The genes are TRBV29-1 and TRBJ1-1; 7 bases are a match to TRBD1. The CDR3 extends over 14 amino acids. Germline trimming cut 1 base from V and 6 bases from J; bases unmatched to any gene: 8. CDR1 and CDR2 from the germline V gene are SQVTM and ANQGSEA.

This clone was picked up a small number of times. V usage is TRBV7-9 and J usage is TRBJ2-7; maybe TRBD2 (5 bases). The germline V gene encodes CDR1 SEHNR and CDR2 FQNEAQ (reference sequence). The ends were cut back, 9 bases at V and 5 bases at J, with 11 bases in the middle. CDR3 length: 11 residues. CDR3 residues: CASTIGNEQYF. CDR3 nucleotides: TGTGCCAGTACTATCGGGAACGAGCAGTACTTC.

This chain joins TRBV6-5 and TRBJ1-1; D remains ambiguous. Germline-derived CDR1 and CDR2 are MNHEY and SVGAGI. The length of the CDR3 is 14 residues. Trimming left V 6 bases short and J 5 bases short, with 16 bases between. The CDR3 is CASRRSGGRTEAFF. The CDR3 region has the DNA TGTGCCAGCAGAAGGTCGGGCGGGAGGACTGAAGCTTTCTTT.

The chain has TRBV19 and TRBJ1-6, with D possibly matching TRBD1 (5 bases). CDR1 is LNHDA, CDR2 SQIVND, per germline (reference sequence). This CDR3 comprises 17 residues. V gave up 3 bases and J gave up 1 base, with 13 bases separating them. The CDR3 here is CASSIFGTISYNSPLHF. Written as DNA, the CDR3 is TGTGCCAGTAGTATCTTCGGGACTATTTCCTATAATTCACCCCTCCACTTT.